This entry lists 5 T cell receptor beta chains sequenced from one sample in a study of blood T cell repertoires in COVID-19. TCRdb's copy holds only in-frame clones and misses some; the assay was immunoSEQ multiplex PCR. The sample records a few hundred thousand clones, roughly 87% being singletons. Sequenced input: PBMCs or T cells enriched from blood (not recorded which). The receptor set was obtained from a woman younger than 35 who had recovered from COVID-19.

This clone was seen once. The chain employs TRBV27 and TRBJ2-4, with a weak D call TRBD2 (7 bases). In germline, CDR1 is MNHEY, CDR2 SMNVEV (reference sequence). V was shortened by 4 bases and J by 0 bases, with 10 bases between the two germline ends. The CDR3 is 15 amino acids. In DNA, the CDR3 is TGTGCCAGCAGTTGGGGGGGCATAGCCAAAAACATTCAGTACTTC. It encodes CASSWGGIAKNIQYF.

The chain employs TRBV10-3 and TRBJ1-4, with 7 bases aligning to TRBD1. The trim removed 2 bases at V and 7 bases at J, leaving 7 bases unmatched. The CDR3 runs to 15 residues. Per the germline V gene, CDR1 is ENHRY and CDR2 is SYGVKD. The CDR3 coding sequence is TGTGCCATCAGTGAGAAAGTAGGGGGCGGTGAAAAACTGTTTTTT. This sequence encodes CAISEKVGGGEKLFF.

This sequence joins TRBV19 and TRBJ1-1; D is uncertain. Trimming removed 4 bases at V and 6 bases at J, with 15 bases between. The germline V gene encodes CDR1 LNHDA and CDR2 SQIVND (reference sequence). The CDR3 loop spans 14 amino acids. The CDR3 region has the DNA TGTGCCAGTAGTAACGGGCACGCCGGGGCTGAAGCTTTCTTT. This codes for CASSNGHAGAEAFF.

This chain connects TRBV6-5 to TRBJ1-6; D is perhaps TRBD1 (6 bases). The CDR3 runs 14 residues. The germline V and J ends were trimmed by 6 bases and 7 bases, with 13 bases remaining between them. The germline CDR1 and CDR2 sequences are MNHEY and SVGAGI. The CDR3 DNA reads as TGTGCCAGCAGCCAGACAGGAGTGAATTCACCCCTCCACTTT. Amino acids: CASSQTGVNSPLHF.

The J gene is TRBJ1-4, the V gene TRBV7-2, with D perhaps TRBD1 (6 bases). CDR3 length: 14 amino acids. V was shortened by 2 bases and J by 7 bases, with 11 bases between the two germline ends. Germline CDR1 and CDR2: SGHTA and FQGNSA. In DNA, the CDR3 is TGTGCCAGCAGCTTACAGGGGAGTTCTGAAAAACTGTTTTTT. Residues: CASSLQGSSEKLFF.